Presented here are 5 T cell receptor beta chains from one specimen sequenced in a study of cytomegalovirus exposure and HLA in healthy donors. PCR primers comprised 60 Vbeta and 13 Jbeta primers. Measured with immunoSEQ multiplex PCR; TCRdb has only the in-frame clones, and not every one. The sample includes about 140,000 clones, about four fifths of them seen just once. The sample comprised PBMCs. Receptor source: a man aged 30 to 39 in good health and CMV-seronegative.

The gene calls are TRBV15 and TRBJ1-2; 7 bases line up with TRBD1. This CDR3 region has 14 residues. Germline values: CDR1 LNHNV, CDR2 YYDKDF (reference sequence). V shed 4 bases and J 5 bases; nucleotides not matched to a gene: 7. The chain's CDR3 is CATSKGGSEYGYTF. The CDR3 DNA reads TGTGCCACCAGCAAAGGGGGCTCGGAATATGGCTACACCTTC.

The chain uses TRBV5-4 and TRBJ2-1, with D unclear. V dropped 0 bases and J dropped 0 bases, with 7 bases sitting between them. The CDR3 is 15 residues long. In germline, CDR1 is SGHNT, CDR2 YYREEE (reference sequence). DNA of the CDR3: TGTGCCAGCAGCTTGGAAGGAGACTCCTACAATGAGCAGTTCTTC. It yields the protein CASSLEGDSYNEQFF.

The rearrangement joins TRBV18 to TRBJ2-1; the match to TRBD1 covers 8 bases. V shed 3 bases, J shed 8 bases, and the junction held 6 bases outside the gene matches. The CDR3 totals 14 residues. The germline V gene has CDR1 KGHSH and CDR2 LQKENI. The CDR3 protein is CASSPRTGPDEQFF. CDR3 coding DNA: TGTGCCAGCTCACCGCGGACAGGGCCCGATGAGCAGTTCTTC.

V gene TRBV21-1 combines with J gene TRBJ1-6; the table's D call TRBD1 went unverified against the DNA. TRBV21-1 is recorded as a pseudogene. CDR3 length: 16 amino acids. The CDR3 region is CASSARTGRGNSPLHF. CDR3 in DNA: TGTGCCAGCAGCGCCCGGACAGGCCGAGGGAATTCACCCCTCCACTTT.

The rearrangement links TRBV6-5 to TRBJ2-2; TRBD1 agrees at 7 bases. Germline CDR1 and CDR2: MNHEY and SVGAGI. This CDR3 has 15 residues. Losses at the gene ends were 5 bases for V and 4 bases for J; bases not matched to a gene: 7. The CDR3: CASSLTGTVTGELFF. The CDR3 DNA follows: TGTGCCAGCAGTCTAACCGGGACAGTCACCGGGGAGCTGTTTTTT.